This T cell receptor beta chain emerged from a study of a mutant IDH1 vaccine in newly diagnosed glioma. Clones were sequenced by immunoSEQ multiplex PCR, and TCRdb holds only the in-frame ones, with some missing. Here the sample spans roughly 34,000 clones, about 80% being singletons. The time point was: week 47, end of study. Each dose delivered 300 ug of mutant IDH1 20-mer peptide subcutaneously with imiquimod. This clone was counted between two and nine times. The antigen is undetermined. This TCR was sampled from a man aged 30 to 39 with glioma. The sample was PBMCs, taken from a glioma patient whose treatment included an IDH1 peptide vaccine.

The CDR3 coding sequence is TGTGCCTCCTTCGCGGGACAGGGGGCTGAAGAGCAGTACTTC. Translated: CASFAGQGAEEQYF. The rearrangement links TRBV10-3 to TRBJ2-7, with TRBD1 matching 12 bases. This CDR3 comprises 14 residues. Germline CDR1 reads ENHRY; CDR2 reads SYGVKD. The junction had 12 bases not matched to a gene; V was cut back by 11 bases and J by 7 bases.